The T cell receptor (beta chain) described here comes from a study of T cell repertoires in cytomegalovirus infection. Study-wide background: Public TCR beta signatures were indicative of both CMV infection and a matching HLA type. Whole-study findings and limits: HLA-C-restricted CMV-specific TCR beta clonotypes prevailed in the ex vivo response.

MiXCR, run by TCRdb on the reads, gives a single entry per CDR3 protein. Among about 530,000 distinct CDR3 sequences listed, 26% were seen once. This clonotype has just a few counts. The antigen is not known. The germline V gene encodes CDR1 MDHEN and CDR2 SYDVKM. J gave up 9 bases and V 8 bases, and 10 bases lay outside the gene matches. The CDR3 is 14 residues long. The TCR originated in a human donor in good health (CMV status not recorded). Some clones in this sample may be carry-over from other donors' samples. The sequenced material came from PBMCs. The V and J genes are TRBV28 and TRBJ2-1; TRBD1 aligns across 10 bases. The CDR3: CASSPPGTGAEQFF. CDR3 in DNA: TGTGCCAGCTCACCGCCCGGGACAGGGGCTGAGCAGTTCTTC.